This T cell receptor beta chain was obtained from a study of T cells in Graves' hyperthyroidism and ophthalmopathy. Points from the study as a whole: Model output signaled ophthalmopathy a median around 6.9 months ahead of onset. Appearing also in blood were most of the thyroid clonotypes expanded above 0.001.

Amplified regions were TCR beta CDR3 sequences from RNA transcripts. In the first-round RT-PCR of the TCR CDR3, the HTBI primer set was used. TCRdb reanalysed the multiplex PCR reads using MiXCR and keeps one entry per CDR3 protein. The sample shows hundreds of thousands of distinct CDR3 sequences, 15% to 20% of them seen only once. The study enrolled patients aged 18 to 65 with newly diagnosed hyperthyroidism of under 2 months' duration. The diagnoses drew upon clinical symptoms, serum thyroxine and TRAb, thyroid ultrasound and orbital computed tomography. In regard to this clonotype: The target antigen is unknown.

Specimen: blood. The clonotype was recovered from a woman in her fifties or sixties with Graves' hyperthyroidism that later progressed to Graves' ophthalmopathy.

The CDR3 reads CASSLSGGSELFF. In DNA form, the CDR3 reads TGTGCCAGCAGTTTGAGTGGGGGGTCAGAACTGTTTTTT. The chain links TRBV27 to TRBJ1-4; the D gene is possibly TRBD1 (5 bases). This CDR3 is built from 13 residues. The V end was cut by 3 bases, the J end by 12 bases, with 14 bases between. Germline-derived CDR1 and CDR2 are MNHEY and SMNVEV (reference sequence).